This entry is about one T cell receptor beta chain. Via MiXCR, TCRdb re-called the RT-PCR reads, giving one row per CDR3 protein. In the table there are over 150,000 distinct CDR3 sequences, about 32% of which are singletons. The data stem from a study of patients and donors after allogeneic stem cell transplantation. Germline CDR1 SGHAT, CDR2 FQNNGV. The CDR3 runs to 13 residues. V lost 11 bases and J 8 bases, leaving 19 bases between the germline ends. The specimen was blood, either unsorted or a sorted T cell fraction (not recorded which). This sequence originates from a human donor who was either an allogeneic HSCT recipient or a stem cell or donor lymphocyte infusion donor (not recorded which). It is not recorded whose cells these are; they may come from a transplant donor. The V and J genes are TRBV11-2 and TRBJ2-1; D gene ambiguous. CDR3 coding DNA: TGTGCCTGCCAGTCGAAGGGATGGGATGAGCAGTTCTTC. Protein sequence: CACQSKGWDEQFF.